Each of the 7 T cell receptor beta chains below was sequenced from the same sample in a study of blood T cell repertoires in COVID-19 (dated by TCRdb to the early 2020s). Libraries were constructed by the immunoSEQ multiplex PCR assay. Not all clones reach the TCRdb copy of this immuneACCESS table, which keeps in-frame sequences only. Checked studies attribute under half of the gap to unresolved V genes and leave the rest unexplained. The sample table contains roughly 85,000 clones; only one count was recorded for roughly 80% of them. Of the sample, 7.5% to 10% is held by the ten largest clones. Specimen: peripheral blood. Receptor source: a human donor in a cohort sampled during active COVID-19.

The gene calls are TRBV9 and TRBJ1-3, with D possibly being TRBD1 (5 bases). The CDR3 runs 16 residues. The germline V and J ends were trimmed by 4 bases and 0 bases, with 14 bases remaining between them. The germline gives CDR1 SGDLS, CDR2 YYNGEE. Here the CDR3 reads CASSPGGLHSGNTIYF. The CDR3, as DNA: TGTGCCAGCAGCCCCGGGGGACTTCACTCTGGAAACACCATATATTTT.

This chain joins TRBV5-1 and TRBJ2-2, with TRBD2 matching 16 bases. V lost 2 bases, J lost 7 bases, and 5 bases stayed unmatched. Germline V gives CDR1 SGHRS, CDR2 YFSETQ. The CDR3 extends over 17 amino acids. The CDR3 loop reads CASSFGTSGGAGGELFF. DNA of the CDR3: TGCGCCAGCAGCTTTGGGACTAGCGGGGGGGCCGGCGGGGAGCTGTTTTTT.

The J gene is TRBJ1-5, the V gene TRBV5-8; D might be TRBD1 (6 bases). Germline CDR1 reads SGHTS; CDR2 reads YDEGEE. CDR3 length: 13 amino acids. Trimming removed 2 bases from V and 5 bases from J, with 8 bases in between. The DNA for the CDR3 is TGTGCCAGCAGCTTCTCAGGGGATCAGCCCCAGCATTTT. This codes for CASSFSGDQPQHF.

In this sample, this clone turned up a few times. V and J are TRBV14 and TRBJ1-1; 10 positions agree with TRBD1. CDR3 length: 19 residues. Unmatched junction bases numbered 13, after V lost 0 bases and J lost 3 bases. Germline assignment: CDR1 SGHDN and CDR2 FVKESK. Written as DNA, the CDR3 is TGTGCCAGCAGCCAAGACTCGACAGGGGGCATGAGGTGGCACACTGAAGCTTTCTTT. Amino acids: CASSQDSTGGMRWHTEAFF.

The chain couples TRBV20-1 to TRBJ1-2; D is undetermined. This CDR3 is 13 amino acids long. CDR1 is DFQATT, CDR2 SNEGSKA, per germline (reference sequence). V dropped 3 bases and J dropped 1 base, with 9 bases sitting between them. CDR3: CSASAGDNYGYTF. For the CDR3, the DNA is TGCAGTGCTAGTGCAGGCGATAACTATGGCTACACCTTC.

This chain links TRBV19 with TRBJ1-5; D gene ambiguous. CDR3 size: 15 residues. The germline V gene encodes CDR1 LNHDA and CDR2 SQIVND (reference sequence). Trimming removed 3 bases from V and 0 bases from J, with 9 bases in between. DNA of the CDR3: TGTGCCAGTAGTATCTCCCGAGATAGCAATCAGCCCCAGCATTTT. Protein product: CASSISRDSNQPQHF.

The chain combines TRBV19 with TRBJ2-1, with D unclear. Trimming took off 5 bases at V and 0 bases at J, with 11 bases between the two ends. This CDR3 contains 15 residues. Germline CDR1 LNHDA, CDR2 SQIVND (reference sequence). CDR3 in DNA: TGTGCCAGTAGTCCCGCAAAGCCCTCCTACAATGAGCAGTTCTTC. Translation gives CASSPAKPSYNEQFF.